Listed below are T cell receptor beta chains from one sample, sequenced in a study of regulatory T cells in long-lasting Graves disease. Via MiXCR, TCRdb re-called the multiplex PCR reads, giving one row per CDR3 protein. Here the sample spans 700,000 or so distinct CDR3 sequences, 25% to 30% being singletons. The sample consisted of peripheral blood mononuclear cells (PBMCs), taken when the disease was refractory, from a patient treated with antithyroid drugs. These receptors all come from a female donor with Graves disease. Both conserved end residues are part of each CDR3. A D gene is named only where the DNA matches it firmly. The size entry is marked missing in some rows and otherwise reads once, few, many or a size class.

j_call d_call v_call clone_size cdr3_nt cdr3_aa
TRBJ1-2 NA TRBV5-1 NA TGCGCCAGCAGCTTCGAGGGTTTTGCGGACTATGGCTACACCTTC CASSFEGFADYGYTF
TRBJ2-7 NA TRBV7-9 few TGTGCCAGCAGCTTAGCCGGGAGACAGCTTGAACGACTCGAGCAGTACTTC CASSLAGRQLERLEQYF
TRBJ1-2 NA TRBV7-9 few TGTGCCAGCAGCTTAGGTGGCGGGGGCGAGATCTATGGCTACACCTTC CASSLGGGGEIYGYTF
TRBJ2-2 NA TRBV27 NA TGTGCCAGCAGTTTAATTGCAGGGGCGATCGGGGAGCTGTTTTTT CASSLIAGAIGELFF
TRBJ2-7 TRBD2 TRBV10-3 NA TGTGCCATCAGTGAGTCTCCTCATGGCGGGAGGGCCAACCCCTACGAGCAGTACTTC CAISESPHGGRANPYEQYF
TRBJ2-5 TRBD2 TRBV29-1 NA TGCAGCGTTGAGCGGGGAGGGGAGACCCAGTACTTC CSVERGGETQYF
TRBJ2-7 TRBD1 TRBV14 NA TGTGCCAGTCGCCCCAGGGGGCTAAACGAGCAGTACTTC CASRPRGLNEQYF
TRBJ2-1 NA TRBV11-2 NA TGTGCCAGCAGCCCTAAGGTTCTGGGGATCAATGAGCAGTTCTTC CASSPKVLGINEQFF
TRBJ1-1 NA TRBV20-1 NA TGCAGTGCTAGAGATCCCGTGCCCCATTTGGAGAACACTGAAGCTTTCTTT CSARDPVPHLENTEAFF
TRBJ1-1 TRBD1 TRBV2 many TGTGCCAGCAGTGAGGGTTGGGACAGGGGGCGGACTGACACTGAAGCTTTCTTT CASSEGWDRGRTDTEAFF
TRBJ2-2 NA TRBV27 NA TGTGCCAGCAGTTTATCGCGTGGGGAGCTGTTTTTT CASSLSRGELFF
TRBJ1-1 NA TRBV29-1 few TGCAGCGCCACGTCGCTCCGGAACACTGAAGCTTTCTTT CSATSLRNTEAFF
TRBJ1-2 TRBD1 TRBV6-6 NA TGTGCCAGCAGTTACTTTGGGACAGGGGAACCAGCTAACTATGGCTACACCTTC CASSYFGTGEPANYGYTF
TRBJ2-7 TRBD2 TRBV2 NA TGTGCCAGCAGGATGGGACTAGCGGGAGACGAGCAGTACTTC CASRMGLAGDEQYF
TRBJ2-4 NA TRBV19 NA TGTGCCAGTAGTATTGTGGCAGCCGCCAGTGAAAACATTCAGTACTTC CASSIVAAASENIQYF
TRBJ2-5 NA TRBV12-3/TRBV12-4 many TGTGCCAGCAGTTTACTTGGCCTTGCAGAGACCCAGTACTTC CASSLLGLAETQYF
TRBJ2-6 TRBD1 TRBV10-3 NA TGTGCCATCAGTATGTGTGGACAGGGTAACTCTGGGGCCAACGTCCTGACTTTC CAISMCGQGNSGANVLTF
TRBJ1-2 TRBD1 TRBV3-1 NA TGTGCCAGCAGCCAAGGGGCAGGGGGCCCAACTGATGGCTACACCTTC CASSQGAGGPTDGYTF
TRBJ1-1 NA TRBV2 NA TGTGCCAGCAGTGAAAGGGGGATGGGTACGGGCACTGAAGCTTTCTTT CASSERGMGTGTEAFF
TRBJ1-2 NA TRBV28 many TGTGCCAGCAGTTTTTTCAGGGCCACTCGGGATGGCTACACCTTC CASSFFRATRDGYTF
TRBJ1-5 TRBD1 TRBV7-2 few TGTGCCAGCAGCATCACAGGGGCAGGGCAGCCCCAGCATTTT CASSITGAGQPQHF
TRBJ1-2 NA TRBV5-5 once TGTGCCAGCAGCTTGGGGGGACGGAGTAACTATGGCTACACCTTC CASSLGGRSNYGYTF
TRBJ2-5 TRBD2 TRBV20-1 many TGCAGTGCGGCCCCTCTAGCGGGAGGGCTTCAAGAGACCCAGTACTTC CSAAPLAGGLQETQYF
TRBJ1-1 TRBD1 TRBV6-1 NA TGTGCCAGCAGCCTGGGACAGGGGGTTAGGAACACTGAAGCTTTCTTT CASSLGQGVRNTEAFF
TRBJ1-1 NA TRBV2 many TGTGCCAGCAGTGTTACGGATGAAGCTTTCTTT CASSVTDEAFF
TRBJ2-5 NA TRBV29-1 few TGCAGCGTTAGCCGGGACACCGTAGAAGAGACCCAGTACTTC CSVSRDTVEETQYF
TRBJ1-2 NA TRBV5-1 few TGCGCCAGCAGCTTGGATCGGGGAACGGGCTATGGCTACACCTTC CASSLDRGTGYGYTF
TRBJ2-5 TRBD1 TRBV9 NA TGTGCCAGCAGCTCCCGGACAGGGGCAGGGCAAGAGACCCAGTACTTC CASSSRTGAGQETQYF
TRBJ1-1 TRBD1 TRBV4-1 NA TGCGCCAGCAGCCAGGGACAGGGGCAGTCAGAAGCTTTCTTT CASSQGQGQSEAFF
TRBJ2-5 TRBD2 TRBV18 NA TGTGCCAGCTCACTTCCGGGAGGGAGCCAAGAGACCCAGTACTTC CASSLPGGSQETQYF
TRBJ2-1 NA TRBV11-3 NA TGTGCCAGCAGCTCCTACTCATCGAAGGGCACCTACAATGAGCAGTTCTTC CASSSYSSKGTYNEQFF
TRBJ2-5 NA TRBV3-1 many TGTGCCAGCAGCCAAGATCGGAGGCGGGTCCAAGAGACCCAGTACTTC CASSQDRRRVQETQYF
TRBJ1-1 NA TRBV20-1 many TGCAGTGCTAGCAGAAACATGAACACTGAAGCTTTCTTT CSASRNMNTEAFF
TRBJ1-2 NA TRBV3-1 NA TGTGCCAGCAGCCAAGATCAAAAGGGGAGAATCGGCTACACCTTC CASSQDQKGRIGYTF
TRBJ1-2 TRBD1 TRBV20-1 few TGCAGTGCTATGCCCGGGGGACAGACCCTCAACTATGGCTACACCTTC CSAMPGGQTLNYGYTF
TRBJ1-1 NA TRBV24-1 NA TGTGCCACCACCGGGTCTGGTACGGGGGCCACTGAAGCTTTCTTT CATTGSGTGATEAFF
TRBJ1-2 NA TRBV2 many TGTGCCAGCACTACCGGACAGCATAACTATGGCTACACCTTC CASTTGQHNYGYTF
TRBJ1-2 NA TRBV6-1 NA TGTGCCAGCAGTGAAGCGCCCATACCACAGAGTAACTATGGCTACACCTTC CASSEAPIPQSNYGYTF
TRBJ2-1 TRBD2 TRBV20-1 NA TGCAGTGCTAGAGATGCGCGGGAGGCCGCCTTCAATGAGCAGTTCTTC CSARDAREAAFNEQFF